These T cell receptor beta chains were read from a single sample in a study of T cell responses to AZD1222 COVID-19 vaccine. Data came from immunoSEQ multiplex PCR; TCRdb stores just in-frame clones and leaves some out. The data hold about 120,000 clones, with about 88% observed a single time. The source material was peripheral blood, sampled on day 0 of AZD1222 vaccination. These receptors all come from an adult in good health. CDR3s include the opening cysteine and the closing phenylalanine or tryptophan. The D gene is left open where the match is weak. Size tells how often a clone was seen (once, few, many) or the class of an expanded clone, and some rows leave it out.

d_call,v_call,clone_size,j_call,cdr3_aa,cdr3_nt
NA,TRBV11-2,NA,TRBJ2-1,CASSLRTAPSSYNEQFF,TGTGCCAGCAGCTTAAGGACTGCGCCGAGCTCCTACAATGAGCAGTTCTTC
TRBD1,TRBV6-2/TRBV6-3,NA,TRBJ1-6,CASSYNGQGTLWSDSPLHF,TGTGCCAGCAGTTACAACGGACAGGGGACCCTATGGTCGGATTCACCCCTCCACTTT
NA,TRBV5-1,NA,TRBJ1-1,CASSLRLGPETEAFF,TGCGCCAGCAGCTTGAGGCTGGGGCCAGAGACTGAAGCTTTCTTT
NA,TRBV3-1/TRBV3-2,NA,TRBJ1-2,CASSQVVGYGYTF,TGTGCCAGCAGCCAAGTAGTGGGCTATGGCTACACCTTC
NA,TRBV12-3/TRBV12-4,NA,TRBJ2-5,CASSRNQETQYF,TGTGCCAGCAGCCGGAACCAAGAGACCCAGTACTTC
NA,TRBV14,NA,TRBJ2-7,CASSHGGPYEQYF,TGTGCCAGCAGCCACGGCGGGCCCTACGAGCAGTACTTC
TRBD1,TRBV18,NA,TRBJ1-2,CASSPGQGFGYTF,TGTGCCAGCTCACCCGGACAGGGGTTTGGCTACACCTTC
NA,TRBV7-2,NA,TRBJ2-1,CASSLVVQVYNEQFF,TGTGCCAGCAGCTTAGTAGTGCAGGTATACAATGAGCAGTTCTTC
NA,TRBV4-3,few,TRBJ2-7,CASSQDYGGLPYEQYF,TGCGCCAGCAGCCAAGATTACGGCGGGTTACCCTACGAGCAGTACTTC
NA,TRBV30,NA,TRBJ1-1,CAWRGHRGDPEAFF,TGTGCCTGGAGGGGACACCGCGGCGACCCTGAAGCTTTCTTT
TRBD2,TRBV9,NA,TRBJ2-5,CASSVGGLAVETQYF,TGTGCCAGCAGCGTAGGTGGACTAGCTGTCGAGACCCAGTACTTC
TRBD1,TRBV5-8,NA,TRBJ1-5,CASSLRQGGIGNQPQHF,TGTGCCAGCAGCTTGAGGCAGGGGGGGATTGGCAATCAGCCCCAGCATTTT
NA,TRBV14,NA,TRBJ2-7,CASSQDYHRERESGQYF,TGTGCCAGCAGCCAAGATTACCACAGGGAGAGGGAGAGCGGGCAGTACTTC
TRBD2,TRBV5-1,NA,TRBJ2-5,CASSLPPSGGVETQYF,TGCGCCAGCAGCTTGCCCCCTAGCGGGGGTGTGGAGACCCAGTACTTC
NA,TRBV3-1/TRBV3-2,NA,TRBJ1-5,CASSHRGNSNQPQHF,TGTGCCAGCAGCCATAGGGGGAATAGCAATCAGCCCCAGCATTTT
TRBD2,TRBV10-2,NA,TRBJ2-7,CASSEGLEGLREEQYF,TGCGCCAGCAGTGAGGGACTAGAAGGGCTAAGGGAAGAGCAGTACTTC
NA,TRBV2,NA,TRBJ2-7,CASSDLKFYEQYF,TGTGCCAGCAGTGACCTGAAGTTCTACGAGCAGTACTTC
NA,TRBV18,once,TRBJ2-4,CASSPDGLAKNIQYF,TGTGCCAGCTCACCTGATGGACTAGCCAAAAACATTCAGTACTTC
TRBD1,TRBV6-5,NA,TRBJ2-3,CASSRQGAPDTQYF,TGTGCCTCCTCAAGACAGGGGGCCCCTGATACGCAGTATTTT
NA,TRBV19,NA,TRBJ1-2,CASSIGNRDGYTF,TGTGCCAGTAGTATAGGGAACAGGGATGGCTACACCTTC
TRBD1,TRBV5-1,NA,TRBJ1-6,CASSSGTVYNSPLHF,TGCGCCAGCAGCTCCGGGACAGTCTATAATTCACCCCTCCACTTT
NA,TRBV7-2,NA,TRBJ1-5,CASSPSGGQVGQPQHF,TGTGCCAGCAGCCCCTCGGGAGGGCAGGTAGGCCAGCCCCAGCATTTT
NA,TRBV3-1/TRBV3-2,NA,TRBJ1-6,CASSQPGDYNSPLHF,TGTGCCAGCAGCCAACCAGGAGATTATAATTCACCCCTCCACTTT
TRBD1,TRBV29-1,NA,TRBJ2-3,CSVAGGLSTDTQYF,TGCAGCGTTGCAGGGGGCCTAAGCACAGATACGCAGTATTTT
NA,TRBV25-1,NA,TRBJ1-2,CASSDPAGQGNYGYTF,TGTGCCAGCAGTGACCCCGCGGGTCAAGGGAACTATGGCTACACCTTC
TRBD1,TRBV30,NA,TRBJ2-5,CAWSRGGQGKVKTQYF,TGTGCCTGGTCCCGCGGGGGACAGGGAAAAGTGAAGACCCAGTACTTC
NA,TRBV12-3/TRBV12-4,NA,TRBJ2-7,CASSLARRYEQYF,TGTGCCAGCAGTTTAGCGAGAAGATACGAGCAGTACTTC
NA,TRBV7-9,NA,TRBJ1-1,CASTKTPGLNTEAFF,TGTGCCAGCACCAAAACCCCAGGACTGAACACTGAAGCTTTCTTT
NA,TRBV27,once,TRBJ1-4,CASRTGFTNEKLFF,TGTGCCAGCAGAACAGGGTTTACTAATGAAAAACTGTTTTTT
TRBD1,TRBV6-2/TRBV6-3,NA,TRBJ1-5,CASSRRDRGPGNQPQHF,TGTGCCAGCAGTCGCCGGGACAGGGGGCCCGGCAATCAGCCCCAGCATTTT
NA,TRBV4-2,once,TRBJ2-2,CASSQDRPAPPGELFF,TGTGCCAGCAGCCAAGATCGGCCCGCCCCCCCCGGGGAGCTGTTTTTT
NA,TRBV6-2/TRBV6-3,NA,TRBJ2-6,CASSYQASYSGANVLTF,TGTGCCAGCAGTTACCAGGCCTCCTACTCTGGGGCCAACGTCCTGACTTTC
NA,TRBV5-1,NA,TRBJ2-1,CASSLERIYNEQFF,TGCGCCAGCAGCTTGGAACGGATTTACAATGAGCAGTTCTTC
NA,TRBV19,NA,TRBJ1-2,CASSVLGGYGYTF,TGTGCCAGTAGCGTGCTCGGGGGCTATGGCTACACCTTC
NA,TRBV5-1,NA,TRBJ2-7,CASSLIGSYEQYF,TGCGCCAGCAGCTTGATAGGGTCCTACGAGCAGTACTTC
NA,TRBV27,NA,TRBJ2-5,CASSFQGQGETQYF,TGTGCCAGCAGTTTCCAGGGCCAGGGGGAGACCCAGTACTTC
TRBD1,TRBV30,NA,TRBJ1-5,CAWSGGQGVYQPQHF,TGTGCCTGGAGTGGGGGACAGGGGGTTTATCAGCCCCAGCATTTT
TRBD1,TRBV6-5,NA,TRBJ1-1,CASSQAGGTDTEAFF,TGTGCCAGCAGCCAAGCAGGGGGCACGGACACTGAAGCTTTCTTT
TRBD1,TRBV11-3,NA,TRBJ2-7,CASSPGTGREQYF,TGTGCCAGCAGCCCCGGGACAGGGAGGGAGCAGTACTTC
TRBD1,TRBV5-1,NA,TRBJ2-4,CASSFTGGSLNIQYF,TGCGCCAGCAGCTTTACAGGGGGCAGTTTGAACATTCAGTACTTC
TRBD1,TRBV7-3,NA,TRBJ2-7,CASSLGTGGSSSYEQYF,TGTGCCAGCAGCTTAGGGACAGGGGGATCCTCCTCCTACGAGCAGTACTTC
TRBD1,TRBV20-1,NA,TRBJ2-1,CSASVGTGSPYNEQFF,TGCAGTGCTAGTGTAGGGACAGGGTCCCCCTACAATGAGCAGTTCTTC
TRBD1,TRBV6-5,NA,TRBJ1-2,CASSQQGQGDGYTF,TGTGCCAGCAGTCAACAGGGACAGGGGGACGGCTACACCTTC
NA,TRBV6-5,NA,TRBJ2-2,CASSLPSQNTGELFF,TGTGCCAGCAGCCTACCCTCCCAGAACACCGGGGAGCTGTTTTTT
TRBD1,TRBV7-9,NA,TRBJ2-1,CASSSGTVLYNEQFF,TGTGCCAGCAGCTCCGGGACAGTCCTTTACAATGAGCAGTTCTTC
NA,TRBV3-1/TRBV3-2,once,TRBJ2-5,CASSQAGPQETQYF,TGTGCCAGCAGCCAAGCGGGACCCCAAGAGACCCAGTACTTC
NA,TRBV30,NA,TRBJ1-4,CAWTRGGYNEKLFF,TGTGCCTGGACCCGGGGAGGATATAATGAAAAACTGTTTTTT
NA,TRBV2,NA,TRBJ2-7,CASSGAYEQYF,TGTGCCAGCAGTGGGGCCTACGAGCAGTACTTC
TRBD2,TRBV5-1,NA,TRBJ2-1,CASSLGLAAYYISNERFF,TGCGCCAGCAGCTTGGGACTAGCAGCCTACTATATCAGCAATGAGCGGTTCTTC
NA,TRBV27,NA,TRBJ1-3,CASSRGGVSSGNTIYF,TGTGCCAGCAGTCGTGGAGGGGTCAGCTCTGGAAACACCATATATTTT